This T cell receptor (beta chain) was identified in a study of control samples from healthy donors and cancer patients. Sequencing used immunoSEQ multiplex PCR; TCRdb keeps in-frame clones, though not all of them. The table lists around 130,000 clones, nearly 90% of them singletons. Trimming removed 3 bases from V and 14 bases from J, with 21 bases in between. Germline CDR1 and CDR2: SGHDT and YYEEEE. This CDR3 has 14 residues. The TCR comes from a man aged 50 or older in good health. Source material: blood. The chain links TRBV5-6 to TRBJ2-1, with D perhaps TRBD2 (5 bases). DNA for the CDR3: TGTGCCAGCAGCTGGGGTAGGTCAGCGGCCCTGGAGTTCTTC. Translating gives CASSWGRSAALEFF.